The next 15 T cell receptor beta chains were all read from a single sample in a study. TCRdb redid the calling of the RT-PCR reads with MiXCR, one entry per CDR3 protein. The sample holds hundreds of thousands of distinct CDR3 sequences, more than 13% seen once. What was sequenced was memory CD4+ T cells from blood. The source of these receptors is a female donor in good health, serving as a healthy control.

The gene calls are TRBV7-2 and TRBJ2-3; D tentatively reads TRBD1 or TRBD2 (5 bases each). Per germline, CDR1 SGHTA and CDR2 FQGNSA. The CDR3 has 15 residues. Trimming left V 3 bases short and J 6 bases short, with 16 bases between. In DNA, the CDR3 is TGTGCCAGCAGCTTTTCACTAGGGGAAACTGATACGCAGTATTTT. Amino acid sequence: CASSFSLGETDTQYF.

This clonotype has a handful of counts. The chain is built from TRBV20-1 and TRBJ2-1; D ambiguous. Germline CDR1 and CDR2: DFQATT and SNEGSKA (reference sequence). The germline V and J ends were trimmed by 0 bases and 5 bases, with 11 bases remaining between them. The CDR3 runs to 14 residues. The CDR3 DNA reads TGCAGTGCTAGAGAAGGTAGAGGCAACAATGAGCAGTTCTTC. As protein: CSAREGRGNNEQFF.

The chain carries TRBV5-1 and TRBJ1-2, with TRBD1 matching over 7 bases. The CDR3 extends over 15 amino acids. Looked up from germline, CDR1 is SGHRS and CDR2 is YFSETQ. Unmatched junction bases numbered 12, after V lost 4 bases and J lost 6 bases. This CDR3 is CASSLRGEGLNGYTF. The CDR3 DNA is TGCGCCAGCAGCCTCAGGGGGGAGGGATTGAATGGCTACACCTTC.

DNA of the CDR3: TGTGCCAGCAGCGGCCGGTTCGAGCAGTACTTC. Amino acid sequence: CASSGRFEQYF. V usage is TRBV27 and J usage is TRBJ2-7; D ambiguous. Germline assignment: CDR1 MNHEY and CDR2 SMNVEV (reference sequence). CDR3 length equals 11 residues. V lost 6 bases, J lost 6 bases, and 9 bases lay in between.

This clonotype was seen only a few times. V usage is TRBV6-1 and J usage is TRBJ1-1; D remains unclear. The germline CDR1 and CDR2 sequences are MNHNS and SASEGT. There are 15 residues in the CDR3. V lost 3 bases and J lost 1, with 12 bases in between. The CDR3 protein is CASSDQALSNTEAFF. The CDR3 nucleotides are TGTGCCAGCAGTGACCAAGCACTTTCGAACACTGAAGCTTTCTTT.

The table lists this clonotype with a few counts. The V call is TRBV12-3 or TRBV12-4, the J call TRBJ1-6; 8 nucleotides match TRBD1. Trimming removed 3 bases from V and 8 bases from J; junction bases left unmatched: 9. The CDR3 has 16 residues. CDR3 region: CASSLGGQGGDSPLHF. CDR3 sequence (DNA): TGTGCCAGCAGTTTGGGTGGACAGGGCGGTGATTCACCCCTCCACTTT.

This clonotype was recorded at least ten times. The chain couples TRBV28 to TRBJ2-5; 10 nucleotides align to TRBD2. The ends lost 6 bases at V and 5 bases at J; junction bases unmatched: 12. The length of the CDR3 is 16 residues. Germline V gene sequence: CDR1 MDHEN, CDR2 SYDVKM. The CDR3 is CASRTASGSTFETQYF. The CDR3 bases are TGTGCCAGCAGGACAGCTAGCGGGAGCACGTTTGAGACCCAGTACTTC.

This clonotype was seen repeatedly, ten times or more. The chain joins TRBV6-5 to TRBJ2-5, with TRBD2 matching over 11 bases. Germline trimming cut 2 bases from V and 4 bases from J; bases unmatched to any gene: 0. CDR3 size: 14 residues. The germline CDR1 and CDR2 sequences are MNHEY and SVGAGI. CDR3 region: CASSYGLAGETQYF. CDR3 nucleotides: TGTGCCAGCAGTTACGGACTAGCGGGAGAGACCCAGTACTTC.

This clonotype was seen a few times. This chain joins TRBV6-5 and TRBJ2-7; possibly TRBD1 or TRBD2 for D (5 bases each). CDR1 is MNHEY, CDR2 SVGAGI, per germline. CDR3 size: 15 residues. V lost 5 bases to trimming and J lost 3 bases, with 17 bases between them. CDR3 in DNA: TGTGCCAGCAGTCCACAGGACTCGAGAGTCTACGAGCAGTACTTC. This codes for CASSPQDSRVYEQYF.

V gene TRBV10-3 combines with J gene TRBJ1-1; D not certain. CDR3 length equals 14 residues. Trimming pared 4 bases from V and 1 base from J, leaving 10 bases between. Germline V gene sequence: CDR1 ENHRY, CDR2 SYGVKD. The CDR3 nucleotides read TGTGCCATCAGTGGGCCCCAGGAGAACACTGAAGCTTTCTTT. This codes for CAISGPQENTEAFF.

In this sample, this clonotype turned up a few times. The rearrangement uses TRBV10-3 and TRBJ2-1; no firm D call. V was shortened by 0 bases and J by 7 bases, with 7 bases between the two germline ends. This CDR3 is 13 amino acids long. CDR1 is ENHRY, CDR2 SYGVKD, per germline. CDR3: CAISESSRNEQFF. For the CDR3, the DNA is TGTGCCATCAGTGAGTCAAGTCGAAATGAGCAGTTCTTC.

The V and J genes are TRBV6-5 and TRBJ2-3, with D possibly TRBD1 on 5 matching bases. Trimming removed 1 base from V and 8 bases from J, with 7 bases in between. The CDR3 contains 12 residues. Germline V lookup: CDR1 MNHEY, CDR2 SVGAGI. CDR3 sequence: CASSYYQGTQYF. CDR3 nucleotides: TGTGCCAGCAGTTACTACCAGGGTACGCAGTATTTT.

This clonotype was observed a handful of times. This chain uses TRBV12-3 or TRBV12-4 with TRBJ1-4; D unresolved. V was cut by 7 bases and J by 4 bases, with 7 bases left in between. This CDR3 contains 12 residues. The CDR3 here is CASMGINEKLFF. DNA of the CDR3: TGTGCCAGCATGGGTATTAATGAAAAACTGTTTTTT.

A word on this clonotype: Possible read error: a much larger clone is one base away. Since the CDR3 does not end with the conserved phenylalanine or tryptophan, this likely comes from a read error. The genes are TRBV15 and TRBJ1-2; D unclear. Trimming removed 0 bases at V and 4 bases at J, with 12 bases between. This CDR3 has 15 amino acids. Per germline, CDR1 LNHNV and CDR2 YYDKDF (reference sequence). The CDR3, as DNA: TGTGCCACCAGCAGAGATTTGACGGACGCCTATGGCTACACCTTA. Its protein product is CATSRDLTDAYGYTL.

The CDR3 DNA reads TGCAGTGCAAAGGCTCAAGCCCACACAGATACGCAGTATTTT. Amino acid sequence: CSAKAQAHTDTQYF. The chain recombines TRBV20-1 with TRBJ2-3; D unresolved. The CDR3 contains 14 residues. Trimming stripped 6 bases from V and 2 bases from J, with 15 bases between. The germline V gene has CDR1 DFQATT and CDR2 SNEGSKA (reference sequence).